This T cell receptor (beta chain) came from a study of blood T cell repertoires in COVID-19. This study enrolled people aged about 18 to 100 from about two dozen US geographic areas. Cohort placement rested on clinical history that participants reported themselves. Exposed enrollees had met someone with a PCR-confirmed or clinician-diagnosed COVID-19 case at some point within the 2 weeks before study entry. The ends were cut back, 0 bases at V and 3 bases at J, with 9 bases in the middle. The CDR3 is 14 residues long. CDR1 MNHNS and CDR2 SASEGT come from the germline V gene. The method was immunoSEQ multiplex PCR; TCRdb's version includes in-frame clones alone and lacks a portion of them. The sample holds almost 350,000 clones, 88% seen once.

The sequenced sample consisted of PBMCs or T cells enriched from blood (not recorded which). This clonotype was obtained from a woman in her thirties who had been exposed to COVID-19. The rearrangement joins TRBV6-1 to TRBJ2-7; D might be TRBD2 (6 bases). CDR3 nucleotides: TGTGCCAGCAGTGAAGCGGGAGGCAGCTACGAGCAGTACTTC. It codes for CASSEAGGSYEQYF.